This T cell receptor beta chain was captured in a study of identical twins. The CDR3 totals 14 residues. Deletions cut 4 bases from V and 5 bases from J, with 12 bases between. Germline CDR1 is ENHRY and CDR2 is SYGVKD. Each CDR3 protein gets one entry after TCRdb re-called the 5' RACE reads with MiXCR. Counted here are some 690,000 distinct CDR3 sequences, around 20% occurring once; the ten biggest clones make up about 4.5%. These same data were also listed under a study on T cells expressing NK-cell markers. That report adds: T cells sorted in several experiments were restricted to alpha-beta TCR T cells by an anti-gamma-delta TCR antibody.

The sequence derives from a woman aged 18-29 years in good health. Sequenced input: PBMCs. This chain joins TRBV10-3 and TRBJ2-1; D may match TRBD1 or TRBD2 (5 bases each). CDR3 bases: TGTGCCATCAGTGGGGACCGAGCAAACAATGAGCAGTTCTTC. The encoded protein is CAISGDRANNEQFF.